Presented here are 8 T cell receptor beta chains from one specimen sequenced in a study of graft-versus-host responses after intestinal transplantation. Clones were sequenced by immunoSEQ multiplex PCR, and TCRdb holds only the in-frame ones, with some missing. The repertoire holds about 78,000 clones, 87% seen once, with more than 7% in the top ten. Their antigens are not known. Sequences were derived from unstimulated CD8+ T cells sorted from spleen or lymph node cells, sampled before transplant. The receptors were sampled from a human donor who was the organ donor for an intestinal transplant.

This chain uses TRBV5-5 with TRBJ1-2; no definite D call. From germline, CDR1 is SGHKS and CDR2 YYEKEE (reference sequence). The ends were cut back, 5 bases at V and 1 base at J, with 9 bases in the middle. The CDR3 loop spans 13 amino acids. The CDR3 sequence: CASSTTGNYGYTF. CDR3 bases: TGTGCCAGCAGTACAACGGGTAACTATGGCTACACCTTC.

This clone has a handful of counts. The chain uses TRBV30 and TRBJ1-1; no reliable D call. The CDR3 loop spans 14 amino acids. CDR1 and CDR2 from the germline V gene are GTSNPN and SVGIG (reference sequence). V was clipped by 1 base and J by 11 bases, with 20 bases between them. CDR3 amino acids: CAWSELFRGPGAFF. CDR3 DNA sequence: TGTGCCTGGAGTGAATTATTCCGTGGCCCGGGGGCTTTCTTT.

J is TRBJ2-3 and V is TRBV6-1; TRBD2 is a possible D gene (5 bases). In germline, CDR1 is MNHNS, CDR2 SASEGT. Trimming stripped 8 bases from V and 0 bases from J, with 12 bases between. The CDR3 consists of 14 residues. The CDR3 nucleotides are TGTGCCAGCGAGCCGGGATACAGCACAGATACGCAGTATTTT. This gives the protein CASEPGYSTDTQYF.

V and J are TRBV27 and TRBJ2-5; 7 nucleotides line up with TRBD2. Germline CDR1 MNHEY, CDR2 SMNVEV (reference sequence). CDR3 length: 15 residues. Trimming cost V 2 bases and J 0 bases; bases outside gene matches: 3. The CDR3 region is CASSLGAGNQETQYF. The CDR3 DNA reads TGTGCCAGCAGTTTAGGAGCGGGGAACCAAGAGACCCAGTACTTC.

This clone was seen a single time. The CDR3 is CASSLDVAGGQETQYF. The CDR3 DNA reads as TGTGCCAGCAGCTTAGATGTGGCGGGGGGTCAAGAGACCCAGTACTTC. The genes are TRBV7-2 and TRBJ2-5; 8 nucleotides agree with TRBD2. The CDR3 consists of 16 residues. Germline V gene sequence: CDR1 SGHTA, CDR2 FQGNSA. The ends lost 1 base at V and 2 bases at J; junction bases unmatched: 6. Based on the CDR3 plus reference TRBV7-2 and TRBJ2-5, the full variable domain is GAGVSQSPSNKVTEKGKDVELRCDPISGHTALYWYRQSLGQGLEFLIYFQGNSAPDKSGLPSDRFSAERTGGSVSTLTIQRTQQEDSAVYLCASSLDVAGGQETQYFGPGTRLLVL.

The J gene is TRBJ1-2, the V gene TRBV27, with D perhaps matching TRBD1 (5 bases). This CDR3 is built from 16 residues. V was trimmed by 4 bases and J by 3 bases, leaving 18 bases between them. CDR1 MNHEY and CDR2 SMNVEV come from the germline V gene (reference sequence). The CDR3 nucleotides read TGTGCCAGCAGTTCCTCAGACAGCCGGATTGACTATGGCTACACCTTC. As protein: CASSSSDSRIDYGYTF.

This chain joins TRBV11-2 and TRBJ1-6; D possibly corresponds to TRBD1 (5 bases). Germline CDR1 SGHAT, CDR2 FQNNGV. The CDR3 loop spans 15 amino acids. V was pared by 5 bases and J by 7 bases, with 15 bases between. The CDR3 loop reads CASSPAQGGNSPLHF. DNA of the CDR3: TGTGCCAGCAGCCCGGCGCAGGGAGGAAATTCACCCCTCCACTTT.

The V and J genes are TRBV6-6 and TRBJ1-6, with D perhaps TRBD1 (5 bases). The V end lost 8 bases, the J end lost 9 bases, and 14 bases lay between the germline ends. The germline gives CDR1 MNHNY, CDR2 SVGAGI (reference sequence). The CDR3 is 13 residues long. CDR3 coding DNA: TGTGCCAGCGAGGGGCCAACGGGTTCACCCCTCCACTTT. This encodes CASEGPTGSPLHF.